The 21 T cell receptor beta chains presented below share a single source sample, sequenced in a study of T cell changes during pregnancy in multiple sclerosis (dated by TCRdb to 2018 to 2020). Libraries came from the immunoSEQ multiplex PCR assay. The table was pulled from immuneACCESS by TCRdb, which kept in-frame rearrangements only. Such tables lose some clones; where checked, under half of the loss comes from unresolved V genes, and the rest has no known cause. This sample comprises 46,000 or so clones, roughly 95% of them detected only once. Roughly 4% of the sample rests with the top ten. The input for sequencing was CD8+ T cells from peripheral blood mononuclear cells, taken after pregnancy. These receptors were taken from a female donor with multiple sclerosis, enrolled in a pregnancy study.

V and J are TRBV11-2 and TRBJ1-1; the D gene is possibly TRBD1 (5 bases). Germline V CDR1 and CDR2: SGHAT, FQNNGV. This CDR3 comprises 12 residues. V shed 8 bases and J shed 4 bases, with 11 bases lying between them. CDR3 sequence: CASGTGTTEAFF. The CDR3 bases are TGTGCCAGCGGAACAGGAACCACTGAAGCTTTCTTT.

The genes are TRBV9 and TRBJ2-1; TRBD2 matches at 11 bases. The CDR3 length is 15 residues. Germline trimming cut 4 bases from V and 7 bases from J; bases unmatched to any gene: 7. CDR1 SGDLS and CDR2 YYNGEE come from the germline V gene. In DNA form, the CDR3 reads TGTGCCAGCAGCTACTATAGCGGGGGGGGAAATGAGCAGTTCTTC. It yields the protein CASSYYSGGGNEQFF.

The chain is built from TRBV27 and TRBJ2-7; 7 bases are shared with TRBD1. In germline, CDR1 is MNHEY, CDR2 SMNVEV (reference sequence). This CDR3 has 15 residues. Unmatched junction bases numbered 4, after V lost 2 bases and J lost 0 bases. Written as DNA, the CDR3 is TGTGCCAGCAGTTTAGCCAGGGGGAGCTCCTACGAGCAGTACTTC. Translated: CASSLARGSSYEQYF.

This clone was seen just once. The V gene is TRBV7-3, the J gene TRBJ2-1, with TRBD1 matching over 9 bases. Germline V gives CDR1 SGHTA, CDR2 FQGTGA. Unmatched junction bases numbered 7, after V lost 5 bases and J lost 8 bases. CDR3 length: 14 amino acids. In nucleotides, the CDR3 is TGTGCCAGCAGCCGCGGACAGGGGAGGCATGAGCAGTTCTTC. Amino acid sequence: CASSRGQGRHEQFF.

This rearrangement joins TRBV15 to TRBJ1-1, with D hard to call. The V and J ends lost 1 base and 1 base respectively, with 4 bases between them. Germline V gene data show CDR1 as LNHNV and CDR2 as YYDKDF (reference sequence). This CDR3 has 13 amino acids. The CDR3 loop reads CATSRAGNTEAFF. The CDR3 DNA follows: TGTGCCACCAGCAGAGCAGGGAACACTGAAGCTTTCTTT. Based on the CDR3 plus reference TRBV15 and TRBJ1-1, the full variable domain is DAMVIQNPRYQVTQFGKPVTLSCSQTLNHNVMYWYQQKSSQAPKLLFHYYDKDFNNEADTPDNFQSRRPNTSFCFLDIRSPGLGDTAMYLCATSRAGNTEAFFGQGTRLTVV.

The count of this clone is one. This rearrangement joins TRBV11-1 to TRBJ2-7, with D perhaps matching TRBD2 (5 bases). Germline V gene sequence: CDR1 SGHAT, CDR2 FQDESV (reference sequence). V was shortened by 0 bases and J by 7 bases, with 16 bases between the two germline ends. The CDR3 consists of 15 residues. CDR3 nucleotide sequence: TGTGCCAGCAGCTTAGCCGGGCGGGCGCCTTGGGAGCAGTACTTC. Translated: CASSLAGRAPWEQYF.

The chain recombines TRBV7-7 with TRBJ2-3, with D perhaps TRBD2 (6 bases). The CDR3 sequence is 13 residues long. The V end was cut by 5 bases, the J end by 6 bases, with 12 bases between. Germline V gene data show CDR1 as SSHAT and CDR2 as FNYEAQ (reference sequence). The CDR3 coding sequence is TGTGCCAGCAGCCCGGGGGAGTTGGATACGCAGTATTTT. Translating gives CASSPGELDTQYF. Full variable domain (outside the CDR3, taken from reference TRBV7-7 and TRBJ2-3): GAGVSQSPRYKVTKRGQDVTLRCDPISSHATLYWYQQALGQGPEFLTYFNYEAQPDKSGLPSDRFSAERPEGSISTLTIQRTEQRDSAMYRCASSPGELDTQYFGPGTRLTVL.

The rearrangement links TRBV11-2 to TRBJ2-2; 9 nucleotides align to TRBD2. V lost 5 bases, J lost 7 bases, and 8 bases stayed unmatched. Germline V lookup: CDR1 SGHAT, CDR2 FQNNGV. This CDR3 is built from 15 residues. CDR3 sequence: CASSTPTSGYGELFF. The CDR3 nucleotides are TGTGCCAGCAGCACCCCGACTAGCGGTTACGGGGAGCTGTTTTTT.

This chain joins TRBV11-2 and TRBJ2-5, with TRBD2 matching over 8 bases. Looked up from germline, CDR1 is SGHAT and CDR2 is FQNNGV. The CDR3 length is 13 residues. Trimming removed 4 bases from V and 5 bases from J; junction bases left unmatched: 3. DNA for the CDR3: TGTGCCAGCAGCTCCCCGGGGGGGGAGACCCAGTACTTC. Translating gives CASSSPGGETQYF.

This clone appeared once. V gene TRBV4-2 combines with J gene TRBJ2-2, with TRBD2 matching 10 bases. CDR3 size: 16 residues. Trimming at V came to 7 bases and at J to 5 bases, leaving 10 bases not matched to a gene. In germline, CDR1 is LGHNA, CDR2 YNFKEQ. Here the CDR3 reads CASNPGLADLTGELFF. The CDR3 DNA sequence: TGTGCCAGCAACCCAGGACTAGCGGACCTAACCGGGGAGCTGTTTTTT.

This chain uses TRBV13 with TRBJ2-1, with TRBD2 matching 13 bases. The V gene's germline CDR1 is PRHDT and CDR2 FYEKMQ (reference sequence). V shed 4 bases, J shed 7 bases, and the junction held 4 bases outside the gene matches. CDR3 length: 15 residues. Written as DNA, the CDR3 is TGTGCCAGCAGCTCTCGGACTAGCGGGAGTAATGAGCAGTTCTTC. Residues: CASSSRTSGSNEQFF.

The V gene is TRBV4-3, the J gene TRBJ1-4; D is undetermined. The germline V gene encodes CDR1 LGHNA and CDR2 YSLEER. V was shortened by 1 base and J by 5 bases, with 11 bases between the two germline ends. The CDR3 loop spans 15 amino acids. The CDR3 DNA is TGCGCCAGCAGCCAAGTACAACAGTCCAATGAAAAACTGTTTTTT. Residues: CASSQVQQSNEKLFF.

The chain carries TRBV9 and TRBJ1-1; D is perhaps TRBD1 (5 bases). Germline assignment: CDR1 SGDLS and CDR2 YYNGEE. Trimming took off 4 bases at V and 1 base at J, with 11 bases between the two ends. The CDR3 consists of 14 residues. DNA of the CDR3: TGTGCCAGCAGCACACAGACAGCGAACACTGAAGCTTTCTTT. It encodes CASSTQTANTEAFF.

The chain employs TRBV9 and TRBJ1-4; tentatively, D is TRBD1 (5 bases). The V end lost 3 bases, the J end lost 6 bases, and 15 bases lay between the germline ends. This CDR3 has 15 residues. Germline values: CDR1 SGDLS, CDR2 YYNGEE. This CDR3 is CASSGAGTGDEKLFF. Written as DNA, the CDR3 is TGTGCCAGCAGCGGAGCCGGGACGGGGGATGAAAAACTGTTTTTT.

The V gene is TRBV2, the J gene TRBJ2-2, with D possibly matching TRBD1 (6 bases). CDR1 is SNHLY, CDR2 FYNNEI, per germline. CDR3 length: 15 amino acids. Trimming removed 3 bases at V and 7 bases at J, with 15 bases between. CDR3 sequence (DNA): TGTGCCAGCAGTGACCTCTTGGGGGCCGGCGGGGAGCTGTTTTTT. Residues: CASSDLLGAGGELFF.

J is TRBJ1-2 and V is TRBV5-6, with D perhaps matching TRBD1 (5 bases). Germline CDR1 is SGHDT and CDR2 is YYEEEE. V shed 7 bases and J shed 7 bases, with 23 bases lying between them. The length of the CDR3 is 15 residues. The CDR3, as DNA: TGTGCCAGCTTACACGGGGGATTCTCTGGTACTGGCTACACCTTC. It codes for CASLHGGFSGTGYTF.

This rearrangement joins TRBV7-9 to TRBJ1-3; D might be TRBD1 (5 bases). The V gene's germline CDR1 is SEHNR and CDR2 FQNEAQ (reference sequence). The CDR3 runs 14 residues. V was pared by 10 bases and J by 0 bases, with 13 bases between. The CDR3 sequence is CAIDRQSSGNTIYF. The DNA for the CDR3 is TGTGCCATCGACAGACAATCCTCTGGAAACACCATATATTTT.

The chain uses TRBV11-2 and TRBJ2-7; weak D call: TRBD2 (6 bases). The CDR3 runs 16 residues. V lost 5 bases and J 1 base, leaving 18 bases between the germline ends. CDR1 SGHAT and CDR2 FQNNGV come from the germline V gene. For the CDR3, the DNA is TGTGCCAGCAGCCTCGTTGGGGGGAGTTCTTCCTACGAGCAGTACTTC. Translated: CASSLVGGSSSYEQYF.

V gene TRBV11-2 combines with J gene TRBJ2-7, with TRBD2 matching 10 bases. CDR1 is SGHAT and CDR2 is FQNNGV in the germline V gene. The J segment lost 2 bases and the V segment lost 3 bases, leaving 7 bases of the junction unmatched. The CDR3 totals 16 residues. The CDR3 nucleotides are TGTGCCAGCAGCTTCGGACTAGCGGAGACCCCCTACGAGCAGTACTTC. It encodes CASSFGLAETPYEQYF.

Here the CDR3 DNA reads TGTGCCACCGGGACCCTACAGGGGCCTAATGAAAAACTGTTTTTT. It translates to CATGTLQGPNEKLFF. The rearrangement joins TRBV2 to TRBJ1-4, with 7 bases identical to TRBD1. With V trimmed by 10 bases and J by 3 bases, 11 bases remained unmatched. Germline assignment: CDR1 SNHLY and CDR2 FYNNEI. The CDR3 loop spans 15 amino acids.

CDR3 in DNA: TGTGCCAGCAGCTCTAGCGGGGGGGCGTGGGAGACCCAGTACTTC. This translates into CASSSSGGAWETQYF. V and J are TRBV7-9 and TRBJ2-5, with 12 nucleotides matching TRBD2. The CDR3 covers 15 residues. V shed 4 bases and J 5 bases; nucleotides not matched to a gene: 5. Germline-derived CDR1 and CDR2 are SEHNR and FQNEAQ (reference sequence).